This T cell receptor beta chain appears in the sequencing data of a study of T cells in Graves' hyperthyroidism and ophthalmopathy. CDR3 size: 17 residues. CDR1 and CDR2 (germline): MDHEN, SYDVKM. V lost 3 bases and J lost 2; bases outside the gene matches: 8. Criteria for exclusion of patients were uncontrolled infection, other autoimmune disease, pregnancy or lactation. The PBMCs were taken from around 9 ml of fresh peripheral blood. Study-level findings and limits: Blood also contained most expanded thyroid clonotypes above 0.001.

This clonotype was recorded many times. Its antigen is undetermined. It was RNA transcripts that yielded the amplified TCR beta CDR3 regions. TCR CDR3 underwent first-round RT-PCR with the HTBI primer set. Each CDR3 protein gets one entry after TCRdb re-called the multiplex PCR reads with MiXCR. The table includes roughly 400,000 distinct CDR3 sequences, 15% to 19% detected once. This receptor was obtained from a young woman with Graves' hyperthyroidism that later progressed to Graves' ophthalmopathy. The sequencing sample was made of blood. The chain is built from TRBV28 and TRBJ2-4; 9 bases agree with TRBD1. CDR3 loop: CASSFETGGQTKNIQYF. In DNA, the CDR3 is TGTGCCAGCAGTTTTGAAACAGGGGGCCAAACCAAAAACATTCAGTACTTC.